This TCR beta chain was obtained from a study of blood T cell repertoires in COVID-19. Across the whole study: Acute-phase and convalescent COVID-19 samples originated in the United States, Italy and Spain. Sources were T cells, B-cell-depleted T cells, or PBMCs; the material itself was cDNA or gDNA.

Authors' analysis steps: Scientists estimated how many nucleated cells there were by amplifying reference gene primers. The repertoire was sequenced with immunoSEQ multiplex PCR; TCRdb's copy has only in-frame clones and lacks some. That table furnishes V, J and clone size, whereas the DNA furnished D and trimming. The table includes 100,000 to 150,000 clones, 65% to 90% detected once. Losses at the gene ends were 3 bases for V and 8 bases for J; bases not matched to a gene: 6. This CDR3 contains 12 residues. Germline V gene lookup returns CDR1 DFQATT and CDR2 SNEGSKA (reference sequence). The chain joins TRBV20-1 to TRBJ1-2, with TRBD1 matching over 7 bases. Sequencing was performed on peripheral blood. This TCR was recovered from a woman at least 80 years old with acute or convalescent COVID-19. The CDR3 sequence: CSASPGQRGYTF. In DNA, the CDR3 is TGCAGTGCTAGTCCGGGACAGCGGGGCTACACCTTC.